The 2 T cell receptor beta chains presented below share a single source sample, sequenced in a study of graft-versus-host responses after intestinal transplantation. Intraepithelial and lamina propria lymphocytes were released after the graft tissue was processed. TCRdb's copy holds only in-frame clones and misses some; the assay was immunoSEQ multiplex PCR. The sample contains roughly 11,000 clones, about 80% of which appear only once. The sample consisted of ileum tissue, taken about 140 days after intestinal transplantation. These receptors were taken from a human patient who received an intestinal transplant, so some T cells may come from the graft donor.

The chain is built from TRBV9 and TRBJ1-5; the match to TRBD1 covers 7 bases. The V gene end was trimmed by 0 bases and the J gene end by 1 base; junction bases not matched to a gene: 7. This CDR3 comprises 17 residues. Germline assignment: CDR1 SGDLS and CDR2 YYNGEE. The CDR3 spells CASSVEGQYGSNQPQHF. CDR3 coding DNA: TGTGCCAGCAGCGTAGAGGGACAGTATGGCAGCAATCAGCCCCAGCATTTT.

The rearrangement joins TRBV11-3 to TRBJ2-1, with TRBD2 matching 9 bases. The germline CDR1 and CDR2 sequences are SGHNT and YENEEA. V was clipped by 4 bases and J by 10 bases; unmatched bases: 8. The CDR3 is 14 residues long. The DNA of the CDR3 is TGTGCCAGCAGCTCCCCGACTAGCGGCACGGAGCAGTTCTTC. This encodes CASSSPTSGTEQFF.